The rows below give T cell receptor beta chains drawn from one sample of a study of T-cell reconstitution after alpha-beta-depleted transplantation in children. Using its own MiXCR run on the PCR reads, TCRdb lists one record per CDR3 protein. The table includes about 1,000,000 distinct CDR3 sequences, about 30% detected once. The specimen comprised PBMCs, mostly from graft donor cells, sampled 360 days after TCRalphabeta/CD19-depleted stem cell transplant. The receptors were sampled from a boy in the first two years of life who had a stem cell transplant for SCID, so the T cells may come from the graft donor. The CDR3 runs from the conserved cysteine through the conserved F or W. A D gene is named only where the DNA matches it firmly. A clone size is listed for some rows: how often the clone was seen (once, few, many), or a class if it is expanded.

CDR3 length: 13
V gene: TRBV5-4
D gene: .
clone size: few
J gene: TRBJ2-2
CDR3 protein: CASSQIYTGELFF
CDR3 DNA: TGTGCCAGCAGCCAGATATACACCGGGGAGCTGTTTTTT

CDR3 length: 17
V gene: TRBV10-3
D gene: TRBD2
clone size: .
J gene: TRBJ2-1
CDR3 protein: CAISRLAGGISYNEQFF
CDR3 DNA: TGTGCCATCAGCCGACTAGCGGGGGGTATTTCCTACAATGAGCAGTTCTTC

CDR3 length: 14
V gene: TRBV2
D gene: .
clone size: .
J gene: TRBJ2-4
CDR3 protein: CASSDDRLKNIQYF
CDR3 DNA: TGTGCCAGCAGTGACGACAGGCTAAAAAACATTCAGTACTTC

CDR3 length: 11
V gene: TRBV24-1
D gene: .
clone size: few
J gene: TRBJ2-1
CDR3 protein: CATSLGNEQFF
CDR3 DNA: TGTGCCACCAGCCTGGGGAATGAGCAGTTCTTC

CDR3 length: 12
V gene: TRBV7-2
D gene: TRBD1
clone size: .
J gene: TRBJ2-7
CDR3 protein: CASSLQQGIWYF
CDR3 DNA: TGTGCCAGCAGCTTGCAACAGGGGATATGGTACTTC

CDR3 length: 15
V gene: TRBV12-3/TRBV12-4
D gene: .
clone size: .
J gene: TRBJ1-2
CDR3 protein: CASSPYPGNGYGYTF
CDR3 DNA: TGTGCCAGCAGCCCGTATCCGGGGAATGGCTATGGCTACACCTTC

CDR3 length: 12
V gene: TRBV7-9
D gene: .
clone size: .
J gene: TRBJ2-3
CDR3 protein: CASSRPYDTQYF
CDR3 DNA: TGTGCCAGCAGCCGTCCGTACGATACGCAGTATTTT

CDR3 length: 14
V gene: TRBV20-1
D gene: TRBD2
clone size: .
J gene: TRBJ2-7
CDR3 protein: CSAPLAGGSYEQYF
CDR3 DNA: TGCAGTGCACCCCTAGCGGGGGGAAGCTACGAGCAGTACTTC

CDR3 length: 17
V gene: TRBV5-1
D gene: .
clone size: few
J gene: TRBJ1-1
CDR3 protein: CASSLGWERDMNTEAFF
CDR3 DNA: TGCGCCAGCAGCTTGGGGTGGGAACGGGATATGAACACTGAAGCTTTCTTT

CDR3 length: 16
V gene: TRBV18
D gene: .
clone size: .
J gene: TRBJ1-4
CDR3 protein: CASSLGRGQTNEKLFF
CDR3 DNA: TGTGCCAGCTCACTCGGCAGGGGTCAGACTAATGAAAAACTGTTTTTT

CDR3 length: 17
V gene: TRBV4-1
D gene: TRBD1
clone size: once
J gene: TRBJ2-1
CDR3 protein: CASSHPGQGFKHNEQFF
CDR3 DNA: TGCGCCAGCAGCCACCCAGGACAGGGTTTTAAGCACAATGAGCAGTTCTTC

CDR3 length: 15
V gene: TRBV5-8
D gene: .
clone size: few
J gene: TRBJ2-7
CDR3 protein: CASSLEGLRSYEQYF
CDR3 DNA: TGTGCCAGCAGCTTGGAGGGACTTCGCTCCTACGAGCAGTACTTC

CDR3 length: 14
V gene: TRBV7-2
D gene: .
clone size: .
J gene: TRBJ2-1
CDR3 protein: CASSLAVQGGEQFF
CDR3 DNA: TGTGCCAGCAGCTTAGCGGTTCAGGGAGGTGAGCAGTTCTTC

CDR3 length: 14
V gene: TRBV7-8
D gene: .
clone size: .
J gene: TRBJ2-5
CDR3 protein: CASSFGWGKETQYF
CDR3 DNA: TGTGCCAGCAGCTTTGGTTGGGGAAAAGAGACCCAGTACTTC

CDR3 length: 16
V gene: TRBV12-3/TRBV12-4
D gene: .
clone size: once
J gene: TRBJ2-1
CDR3 protein: CASSPSAGVGIHEQFF
CDR3 DNA: TGTGCCAGCAGTCCCTCGGCAGGAGTGGGTATCCATGAGCAGTTCTTC

CDR3 length: 13
V gene: TRBV24-1
D gene: .
clone size: .
J gene: TRBJ2-1
CDR3 protein: CATSGSPGGEQFF
CDR3 DNA: TGTGCCACCAGTGGCTCCCCTGGCGGTGAGCAGTTCTTC

CDR3 length: 15
V gene: TRBV6-5
D gene: TRBD2
clone size: .
J gene: TRBJ2-7
CDR3 protein: CASSYSGGTSYEQYF
CDR3 DNA: TGTGCCAGCAGTTACTCCGGGGGGACCTCCTACGAGCAGTACTTC

CDR3 length: 15
V gene: TRBV5-1
D gene: .
clone size: few
J gene: TRBJ1-4
CDR3 protein: CASSSRDTTNEKLFF
CDR3 DNA: TGCGCCAGCAGCTCCCGGGACACAACTAATGAAAAACTGTTTTTT

CDR3 length: 13
V gene: TRBV7-3
D gene: TRBD2
clone size: .
J gene: TRBJ2-2
CDR3 protein: CASSYLTSEELFF
CDR3 DNA: TGTGCCAGCAGCTACTTGACTAGCGAGGAGCTGTTTTTT

CDR3 length: 15
V gene: TRBV29-1
D gene: .
clone size: few
J gene: TRBJ2-1
CDR3 protein: CSARRPSQPYNEQFF
CDR3 DNA: TGCAGCGCCCGGCGGCCGAGCCAACCCTACAATGAGCAGTTCTTC

CDR3 length: 18
V gene: TRBV5-1
D gene: TRBD1
clone size: few
J gene: TRBJ2-1
CDR3 protein: CASSLRRIRDRGNNEQFF
CDR3 DNA: TGCGCCAGCAGCTTACGAAGAATCCGGGACAGGGGGAACAATGAGCAGTTCTTC

CDR3 length: 13
V gene: TRBV12-3/TRBV12-4
D gene: .
clone size: .
J gene: TRBJ1-2
CDR3 protein: CASSDSLLYGYTF
CDR3 DNA: TGTGCCAGCAGCGACAGCCTATTATATGGCTACACCTTC

CDR3 length: 14
V gene: TRBV12-3/TRBV12-4
D gene: .
clone size: few
J gene: TRBJ2-2
CDR3 protein: CASSLRLTTGELFF
CDR3 DNA: TGTGCCAGCAGTTTACGACTGACAACCGGGGAGCTGTTTTTT

CDR3 length: 16
V gene: TRBV18
D gene: .
clone size: .
J gene: TRBJ2-7
CDR3 protein: CASSPDSILNSYEQYF
CDR3 DNA: TGTGCCAGCTCACCAGACAGCATACTTAACTCCTACGAGCAGTACTTC

CDR3 length: 17
V gene: TRBV27
D gene: .
clone size: .
J gene: TRBJ2-7
CDR3 protein: CASSLGPPGDPDYEQYF
CDR3 DNA: TGTGCCAGCAGTTTGGGGCCCCCTGGGGACCCGGACTACGAGCAGTACTTC

CDR3 length: 14
V gene: TRBV20-1
D gene: .
clone size: few
J gene: TRBJ2-2
CDR3 protein: CSASRRANTGELFF
CDR3 DNA: TGCAGTGCTAGTCGCAGGGCGAACACCGGGGAGCTGTTTTTT

CDR3 length: 17
V gene: TRBV7-2
D gene: .
clone size: .
J gene: TRBJ2-1
CDR3 protein: CASSRLGVLTSYNEQFF
CDR3 DNA: TGTGCCAGCAGCCGCCTGGGGGTCCTAACCTCCTACAATGAGCAGTTCTTC

CDR3 length: 12
V gene: TRBV20-1
D gene: TRBD1
clone size: .
J gene: TRBJ1-6
CDR3 protein: CSVRGRQSPLHF
CDR3 DNA: TGCAGTGTTAGGGGGCGCCAATCACCCCTCCACTTT

CDR3 length: 15
V gene: TRBV7-9
D gene: .
clone size: few
J gene: TRBJ2-5
CDR3 protein: CASSRDSGIQETQYF
CDR3 DNA: TGTGCCAGCAGCCGGGACTCTGGGATCCAAGAGACCCAGTACTTC

CDR3 length: 14
V gene: TRBV28
D gene: .
clone size: .
J gene: TRBJ2-5
CDR3 protein: CASIGVSGRETQYF
CDR3 DNA: TGTGCCAGCATAGGGGTTTCGGGGAGAGAGACCCAGTACTTC

CDR3 length: 14
V gene: TRBV20-1
D gene: .
clone size: .
J gene: TRBJ1-2
CDR3 protein: CSAGGDRIGYGYTF
CDR3 DNA: TGCAGTGCTGGAGGAGACAGAATTGGCTATGGCTACACCTTC

CDR3 length: 16
V gene: TRBV7-2
D gene: TRBD2
clone size: few
J gene: TRBJ2-7
CDR3 protein: CASSLGSGGTTYEQYF
CDR3 DNA: TGTGCCAGCAGCTTAGGTAGCGGGGGGACCACCTACGAGCAGTACTTC

CDR3 length: 15
V gene: TRBV10-3
D gene: .
clone size: few
J gene: TRBJ2-1
CDR3 protein: CAISEYGGSYNEQFF
CDR3 DNA: TGTGCCATCAGTGAGTACGGGGGTTCCTACAATGAGCAGTTCTTC

CDR3 length: 15
V gene: TRBV12-3/TRBV12-4
D gene: .
clone size: few
J gene: TRBJ2-3
CDR3 protein: CASRPARLRTDTQYF
CDR3 DNA: TGTGCCAGCAGACCCGCCCGACTAAGAACCGATACGCAGTATTTT

CDR3 length: 14
V gene: TRBV5-1
D gene: TRBD1
clone size: .
J gene: TRBJ1-5
CDR3 protein: CASSTGASNQPQHF
CDR3 DNA: TGCGCCAGCAGCACAGGGGCTAGCAATCAGCCCCAGCATTTT

CDR3 length: 15
V gene: TRBV12-3/TRBV12-4
D gene: .
clone size: few
J gene: TRBJ2-2
CDR3 protein: CASSPDSPSTGELFF
CDR3 DNA: TGTGCCAGCAGTCCAGACTCGCCTTCCACCGGGGAGCTGTTTTTT

CDR3 length: 19
V gene: TRBV12-3/TRBV12-4
D gene: .
clone size: once
J gene: TRBJ2-6
CDR3 protein: CASSLWGKALSRGANVLTF
CDR3 DNA: TGTGCCAGCAGTTTATGGGGGAAAGCCCTCTCTAGGGGGGCCAACGTCCTGACTTTC

CDR3 length: 15
V gene: TRBV7-9
D gene: .
clone size: few
J gene: TRBJ1-1
CDR3 protein: CASSIGWGGDTEAFF
CDR3 DNA: TGTGCCAGCAGCATAGGCTGGGGGGGGGACACTGAAGCTTTCTTT

CDR3 length: 14
V gene: TRBV9
D gene: .
clone size: few
J gene: TRBJ2-3
CDR3 protein: CASSVPSGTDTQYF
CDR3 DNA: TGTGCCAGCAGCGTACCTAGCGGCACAGATACGCAGTATTTT

CDR3 length: 20
V gene: TRBV5-6
D gene: TRBD2
clone size: few
J gene: TRBJ2-1
CDR3 protein: CASSLLFRLAGDDSYNEQFF
CDR3 DNA: TGTGCCAGCAGCTTGCTTTTTAGGCTAGCGGGGGACGACTCCTACAATGAGCAGTTCTTC

CDR3 length: 14
V gene: TRBV18
D gene: TRBD1
clone size: few
J gene: TRBJ2-5
CDR3 protein: CASSPTTGRETQYF
CDR3 DNA: TGTGCCAGCTCACCAACGACAGGGCGTGAGACCCAGTACTTC

CDR3 length: 12
V gene: TRBV29-1
D gene: .
clone size: few
J gene: TRBJ1-5
CDR3 protein: CSVRTANQPQHF
CDR3 DNA: TGCAGCGTTCGGACGGCCAATCAGCCCCAGCATTTT

CDR3 length: 15
V gene: TRBV12-3/TRBV12-4
D gene: .
clone size: .
J gene: TRBJ2-3
CDR3 protein: CASSSRGERPDTQYF
CDR3 DNA: TGTGCCAGCAGTTCGAGGGGGGAACGCCCAGATACGCAGTATTTT

CDR3 length: 13
V gene: TRBV20-1
D gene: .
clone size: .
J gene: TRBJ1-2
CDR3 protein: CSARDRGLSGYTF
CDR3 DNA: TGCAGTGCTAGAGATCGGGGGCTGAGCGGCTACACCTTC

CDR3 length: 14
V gene: TRBV18
D gene: .
clone size: .
J gene: TRBJ2-5
CDR3 protein: CASSPPKGRETQYF
CDR3 DNA: TGTGCCAGCTCACCACCCAAAGGGCGGGAGACCCAGTACTTC

CDR3 length: 14
V gene: TRBV9
D gene: .
clone size: .
J gene: TRBJ2-3
CDR3 protein: CASSVIGGRDTQYF
CDR3 DNA: TGTGCCAGCAGCGTAATCGGGGGGCGGGATACGCAGTATTTT